These 9 T cell receptor beta chains originate from one sample sequenced in a study of blood T cell repertoires in COVID-19. Profiling relied on immunoSEQ multiplex PCR, and the TCRdb table lists in-frame clones only, not all of them. The sample carries approximately 90,000 clones, around 75% recorded once. Input material: peripheral blood. The receptors derive from a human donor in a cohort sampled during active COVID-19.

The rearrangement uses TRBV6-2 or TRBV6-3 and TRBJ2-2, with D hard to call. The CDR3 totals 17 residues. Trimming removed 0 bases at V and 0 bases at J, with 11 bases between. Looked up from germline, CDR1 is MNHEY and CDR2 is SVGEGT. The DNA of the CDR3 is TGTGCCAGCAGTTACTCTCTGGGCCTTGCGAACACCGGGGAGCTGTTTTTT. Protein product: CASSYSLGLANTGELFF.

This sequence joins TRBV6-5 and TRBJ1-1, with D unclear. The germline V gene has CDR1 MNHEY and CDR2 SVGAGI. CDR3 length equals 16 residues. V was shortened by 0 bases and J by 6 bases, with 17 bases between the two germline ends. Written as DNA, the CDR3 is TGTGCCAGCAGTTACTCTTTGGGTTTACAGACGTCTGAAGCTTTCTTT. It encodes CASSYSLGLQTSEAFF.

The V gene is TRBV7-2, the J gene TRBJ1-1; possibly TRBD1 for D (6 bases). CDR1 and CDR2 from the germline V gene are SGHTA and FQGNSA. The CDR3 extends over 14 amino acids. V was shortened by 3 bases and J by 6 bases, with 14 bases between the two germline ends. CDR3 nucleotides: TGTGCCAGCAGCTTTGACAGGACGGCGCCTGAAGCTTTCTTT. It encodes CASSFDRTAPEAFF. Combining the CDR3 with reference TRBV7-2 and TRBJ1-1 gives the whole variable domain GAGVSQSPSNKVTEKGKDVELRCDPISGHTALYWYRQSLGQGLEFLIYFQGNSAPDKSGLPSDRFSAERTGGSVSTLTIQRTQQEDSAVYLCASSFDRTAPEAFFGQGTRLTVV.

This clone showed up just a few times. This chain joins TRBV19 and TRBJ1-1; no clear D. CDR1 is LNHDA and CDR2 is SQIVND in the germline V gene (reference sequence). Trimming left V 5 bases short and J 2 bases short, with 18 bases between. The CDR3 is 16 amino acids. CDR3 nucleotide sequence: TGTGCCAGTAGTCCCCCAGGTGAGAGTCCTAACACTGAAGCTTTCTTT. Amino acids: CASSPPGESPNTEAFF.

CDR3 protein: CASSWLQGGHEQFF. The CDR3 nucleotides are TGCGCCAGCAGCTGGCTACAGGGAGGGCATGAGCAGTTCTTC. The chain carries TRBV5-1 and TRBJ2-1; D is perhaps TRBD2 (7 bases). CDR1 and CDR2 from the germline V gene are SGHRS and YFSETQ. The V and J ends lost 3 bases and 8 bases respectively, with 15 bases between them. The CDR3 extends over 14 amino acids.

The chain carries TRBV14 and TRBJ1-2; maybe TRBD1 (5 bases). The germline gives CDR1 SGHDN, CDR2 FVKESK. V was clipped by 1 base and J by 8 bases, with 11 bases between them. The CDR3 totals 13 residues. In DNA, the CDR3 is TGTGCCAGCAGCCAAGGGCAGGGAAGCGGCTACACCTTC. Its protein product is CASSQGQGSGYTF.

The chain is built from TRBV29-1 and TRBJ1-1; 7 positions agree with TRBD1. V trimming: 7 bases; J trimming: 1 base; junction bases outside the gene matches: 3. Germline V gives CDR1 SQVTM, CDR2 ANQGSEA. This CDR3 has 12 residues. The CDR3 region is CSAGQTNTEAFF. For the CDR3, the DNA is TGCAGCGCGGGACAGACGAACACTGAAGCTTTCTTT. Full variable domain (missing parts from reference TRBV29-1 and TRBJ1-1): SAVISQKPSRDICQRGTSLTIQCQVDSQVTMMFWYRQQPGQSLTLIATANQGSEATYESGFVIDKFPISRPNLTFSTLTVSNMSPEDSSIYLCSAGQTNTEAFFGQGTRLTVV.

The chain recombines TRBV18 with TRBJ2-7; 7 bases line up with TRBD1. The CDR3 sequence is 13 residues long. Germline lookup yields CDR1 KGHSH and CDR2 LQKENI. The J segment lost 2 bases and the V segment lost 6 bases, leaving 4 bases of the junction unmatched. The CDR3 here is CASSQGQTYEQYF. The CDR3 coding sequence is TGTGCCAGCTCGCAGGGACAGACCTACGAGCAGTACTTC.

V gene TRBV9 combines with J gene TRBJ2-3, with D perhaps TRBD2 (5 bases). The V gene's germline CDR1 is SGDLS and CDR2 YYNGEE. This CDR3 is 13 amino acids long. Trimming shortened V by 0 bases and J by 14 bases, and 16 bases separated the two germline ends. The CDR3 loop is CASSVDYDTGRYF. DNA of the CDR3: TGTGCCAGCAGCGTAGACTATGACACGGGAAGGTATTTT.